The 9 T cell receptor beta chains reported below all come from one sample, sequenced in a study of cytomegalovirus exposure and HLA in healthy donors. PCR was performed using 60 Vbeta and 13 Jbeta primers. Profiling relied on immunoSEQ multiplex PCR, and the TCRdb table lists in-frame clones only, not all of them. The table has about 61,000 clones, about 90% seen once. The sample consisted of PBMCs. The receptor source for this set is a man aged 18 to 29 in good health and CMV-seronegative.

This clone has only one observation. The rearrangement links TRBV5-4 to TRBJ2-7; 8 nucleotides match TRBD1. Germline V gene data show CDR1 as SGHNT and CDR2 as YYREEE (reference sequence). This CDR3 is 16 amino acids long. The V gene end was trimmed by 3 bases and the J gene end by 0 bases; junction bases not matched to a gene: 8. CDR3 in amino acids: CASSSDSGGRSYEQYF. The DNA for the CDR3 is TGTGCCAGCAGCTCCGACTCAGGGGGCCGCTCCTACGAGCAGTACTTC.

This chain links TRBV28 with TRBJ2-5, with TRBD2 matching over 12 bases. The CDR3 runs to 15 residues. The germline CDR1 and CDR2 sequences are MDHEN and SYDVKM. V lost 5 bases to trimming and J lost 6 bases; unmatched junction nucleotides: 7. DNA of the CDR3: TGTGCCAGCAGTCCTAGCGGGGGGGCTTTGAAGACCCAGTACTTC. Its translation is CASSPSGGALKTQYF.

The chain couples TRBV23-1 to TRBJ1-5, with TRBD1 identical over 9 bases. TRBV23-1 is sorted into the ORF group, with uncertain function. V trimming: 0 bases; J trimming: 5 bases; junction bases outside the gene matches: 5. This CDR3 region has 16 residues. The CDR3 region is CASSQSAQGAHQPQHF. The DNA for the CDR3 is TGCGCCAGCAGTCAATCGGCACAGGGGGCCCATCAGCCCCAGCATTTT.

The chain combines TRBV2 with TRBJ1-2, with D possibly being TRBD1 (5 bases). Looked up from germline, CDR1 is SNHLY and CDR2 is FYNNEI. Trimming pared 4 bases from V and 5 bases from J, leaving 11 bases between. The length of the CDR3 is 13 residues. CDR3 bases: TGTGCCAGCAGTGGCAGGGAGGAATATGGCTACACCTTC. It translates to CASSGREEYGYTF.

The chain is built from TRBV7-9 and TRBJ1-4, with TRBD1 as a possible D gene (6 bases). The CDR3 has 12 residues. Germline CDR1 SEHNR, CDR2 FQNEAQ (reference sequence). V lost 8 bases and J lost 6, with 10 bases in between. Written as DNA, the CDR3 is TGTGCCAGCGGACAGACTGATGAAAAACTGTTTTTT. This codes for CASGQTDEKLFF.

A few counts support this clone. The chain uses TRBV29-1 and TRBJ2-7; 7 nucleotides line up with TRBD1. The CDR3 is 14 amino acids. Trimming at V came to 4 bases and at J to 4 bases, leaving 10 bases not matched to a gene. CDR1 and CDR2 from the germline V gene are SQVTM and ANQGSEA. This chain's CDR3 is CSVVGNPGGYEQYF. The CDR3 nucleotides read TGCAGCGTTGTAGGCAACCCAGGGGGTTACGAGCAGTACTTC.

The chain couples TRBV29-1 to TRBJ1-2; weak D call: TRBD1 (6 bases). Germline V gene sequence: CDR1 SQVTM, CDR2 ANQGSEA. V was clipped by 6 bases and J by 8 bases, with 16 bases between them. The CDR3 sequence is 12 residues long. CDR3 coding DNA: TGCAGCGTAAACAGGGAGGGAAGGGGCTACACCTTC. Its protein is CSVNREGRGYTF.

The chain employs TRBV9 and TRBJ1-1, with 8 bases that match TRBD1. V lost 0 bases and J lost 4; bases outside the gene matches: 5. This CDR3 region has 15 residues. The germline gives CDR1 SGDLS, CDR2 YYNGEE. This CDR3 reads CASSVGQGASTEAFF. The CDR3 nucleotides read TGTGCCAGCAGCGTAGGCCAGGGGGCGAGCACTGAAGCTTTCTTT.

V gene TRBV10-3 combines with J gene TRBJ2-7, with 8 bases that match TRBD2. CDR1 and CDR2 from the germline V gene are ENHRY and SYGVKD. Trimming at V came to 2 bases and at J to 1 base, leaving 13 bases not matched to a gene. The CDR3 spans 18 residues. DNA for the CDR3: TGTGCCATCAGTGAGGGGGGTAGCGGGGTTCGCTCGTCCTACGAGCAGTACTTC. Protein: CAISEGGSGVRSSYEQYF.